This T cell receptor beta chain was retrieved from a study of blood T cell repertoires in COVID-19 (dated by TCRdb to the early 2020s). Context from the whole study: Collaborator samples came from the United States, Italy and Spain and covered acute and convalescent phases of COVID-19. The material from the prospective study consisted of cDNA or gDNA derived from T cells, B-cell-depleted T cells, or PBMCs. Subjects who had been exposed to COVID-19, were actively infected with it, or had recovered from it provided the deeply sampled blood TCRbeta repertoires that made up the dataset. The repertoires were released in a freely available public database meant as a resource for research on the immune response to SARS-CoV-2. The samples were drawn from two sources: the first 160 participants of the ongoing ImmuneRACE study, and 1,000 to 1,500 subjects contributed by 6 global collaborators. Nearly every sample came with metadata listing a de-identified subject ID, COVID-19 status, age in years and sex. Where HLA class I and class II types were available, the types were taken from metadata supplied by the sample provider, not from assay-based typing. Summary of the overall study and its limitations: The amount of clinical and demographic metadata varied by source and participant and was provided uncurated.

The immunoSEQ Assay, a bias-controlled multiplex PCR, was used to amplify TCRbeta CDR3 regions from genomic DNA. The study's processing was this. Within the assay, amplification of reference gene primers was used to estimate how many nucleated cells each sample contained. Sequence reads were collapsed and filtered to measure the absolute abundance of every unique TCRbeta CDR3 rearrangement. For each sample, productive Simpson clonality was calculated as the square root of Simpson's diversity index across productive rearrangements. TCRdb obtained this table from immuneACCESS and retained in-frame rearrangements with V and J assigned. These tables miss some clones; where compared with another copy, unresolved V genes account for less than half of the shortfall, and the remainder is unexplained. From that table come the V and J calls and clone size; the DNA was used to work out D and trimming. For this sample there are approximately 290,000 clones; about 93% appear just once. In total, the top ten clones hold 0.95% to 1.3% of the sample.

To note about this clone: Its antigen is currently not known. The input lacks base qualities; no much larger clone sits a single base away.

The CDR3 covers 13 residues, taking in both the cysteine and the phenylalanine. Solely the CDR3 DNA is kept, with 39 bases framed from the first base. Between the V and J ends, shortened by 3 bases and 4 bases respectively, the junction contains 6 bases. CDR1 and CDR2 were assigned from the germline V gene as MDHEN and SYDVKM. Participants in the prospective study were aged roughly 18 to 95 years, lived in 20 to 25 United States geographic areas, and enrolled through a virtual design. Cohort assignment in the prospective study relied on participant-reported clinical history from a screening survey and a study questionnaire. Recovered participants in ImmuneRACE Cohort 3 were defined as having two consecutive negative NP/OP PCR tests, clearance from a healthcare professional, or resolution of symptoms. Each participant in the prospective study had whole blood, serum and a nasopharyngeal or oropharyngeal swab collected by mobile phlebotomists. Over an approximately 2-month period, participants in the prospective study had the option of providing additional blood draws and questionnaires. Before DNA extraction, prospective study blood samples were shipped either frozen or at room temperature.

In this chain, TRBV28 is recombined with TRBJ2-2, with no confident D gene call. The receptor was isolated from a woman under 40 who had recovered from COVID-19. Sequenced: PBMCs or T cells enriched from blood (not recorded which). The sequenced DNA is TGTGCCAGCAGTTTTCCCAGCACCGGGGAGCTGTTTTTT. It is translated as CASSFPSTGELFF.